Listed here are 19 T cell receptor beta chains from one sample, sequenced in a study of cytomegalovirus exposure and HLA in healthy donors. This PCR relied on a set of 60 Vbeta primers and 13 Jbeta primers. Sequencing was performed with immunoSEQ multiplex PCR; in TCRdb, only in-frame clones are kept and a portion is missing. The sample comprises some 170,000 clones, roughly 80% of which are singletons, and 3.5% to 4.5% rests with the top ten. Source material: PBMCs. These receptors all stem from a man younger than 40 in good health and CMV-seropositive.

The rearrangement joins TRBV28 to TRBJ1-2; perhaps TRBD1 as D (6 bases). The CDR3 is made up of 16 amino acids. V lost 2 bases to trimming and J lost 5 bases, with 18 bases between them. CDR1 and CDR2 (germline): MDHEN, SYDVKM. In nucleotides, the CDR3 is TGTGCCAGCAGTTTAATTATTCGGGGGGCAAGGTATGGCTACACCTTC. It translates to CASSLIIRGARYGYTF.

By proportion, this clone is medium-sized. This chain connects TRBV5-4 to TRBJ2-2, with 8 nucleotides matching TRBD1. The CDR3 is 15 amino acids. The germline CDR1 and CDR2 sequences are SGHNT and YYREEE (reference sequence). The junction had 3 bases not matched to a gene; V was cut back by 2 bases and J by 3 bases. CDR3 sequence reads: CASSLDRGYTGELFF. The DNA of the CDR3 is TGTGCCAGCAGCTTAGACAGGGGATACACCGGGGAGCTGTTTTTT. Full variable domain (rest looked up from reference TRBV5-4 and TRBJ2-2): ETGVTQSPTHLIKTRGQQVTLRCSSQSGHNTVSWYQQALGQGPQFIFQYYREEENGRGNFPPRFSGLQFPNYSSELNVNALELDDSALYLCASSLDRGYTGELFFGEGSRLTVL.

This clone was recorded once. J is TRBJ2-5 and V is TRBV7-6; tentative D call: TRBD2 (6 bases). There are 14 residues in the CDR3. CDR1 and CDR2 (germline): SGHVS, FNYEAQ. V lost 5 bases and J lost 5, with 15 bases in between. The CDR3 sequence is CASSAGRTRETQYF. CDR3 nucleotide sequence: TGTGCCAGCAGCGCGGGACGGACTCGGGAGACCCAGTACTTC. Full variable domain (rest looked up from reference TRBV7-6 and TRBJ2-5): GAGVSQSPRYKVTKRGQDVALRCDPISGHVSLYWYRQALGQGPEFLTYFNYEAQQDKSGLPNDRFSAERPEGSISTLTIQRTEQRDSAMYRCASSAGRTRETQYFGPGTRLLVL.

The gene calls are TRBV28 and TRBJ1-2; 10 bases align to TRBD1. The V segment lost 4 bases and the J segment 3 bases; nucleotides outside the gene matches: 2. Germline-derived CDR1 and CDR2 are MDHEN and SYDVKM. This CDR3 comprises 14 residues. This CDR3 reads CASSSGTGDYGYTF. In DNA, the CDR3 is TGTGCCAGCAGTTCCGGGACAGGGGACTATGGCTACACCTTC.

The V call is TRBV6-1, the J call TRBJ2-5; 8 positions agree with TRBD2. The germline V gene has CDR1 MNHNS and CDR2 SASEGT. V lost 1 base to trimming and J lost 2 bases; unmatched junction nucleotides: 6. CDR3 size: 16 residues. CDR3 amino acids: CASSEEAGGSQETQYF. The CDR3 DNA sequence: TGTGCCAGCAGTGAAGAGGCGGGGGGAAGTCAAGAGACCCAGTACTTC.

The chain couples TRBV10-1 to TRBJ2-1, with 10 bases matching TRBD2. CDR1 WNHNN and CDR2 SYGVQD come from the germline V gene (reference sequence). This CDR3 region has 16 residues. The V segment lost 3 bases and the J segment 7 bases; nucleotides outside the gene matches: 9. CDR3 nucleotide sequence: TGCGCCAGCAGTGACCTAGCGGGGGCCTTGTCGAATGAGCAGTTCTTC. It codes for CASSDLAGALSNEQFF.

The chain carries TRBV7-2 and TRBJ2-1; 8 bases map to TRBD1. Germline V gives CDR1 SGHTA, CDR2 FQGNSA. Trimming removed 5 bases from V and 4 bases from J; junction bases left unmatched: 4. CDR3 length: 14 amino acids. CDR3: CASSPGQVYNEQFF. The DNA for the CDR3 is TGTGCCAGCAGCCCGGGACAGGTATACAATGAGCAGTTCTTC.

This chain joins TRBV5-6 and TRBJ2-5; 10 bases line up with TRBD1. From germline, CDR1 is SGHDT and CDR2 YYEEEE. Unmatched junction bases numbered 7, after V lost 6 bases and J lost 5 bases. This CDR3 is built from 14 residues. In DNA form, the CDR3 reads TGTGCCAGCACGCGGGACAGGGGTCCCGAGACCCAGTACTTC. Translation gives CASTRDRGPETQYF.

The gene calls are TRBV10-3 and TRBJ2-1; 10 bases line up with TRBD1. Per the germline V gene, CDR1 is ENHRY and CDR2 is SYGVKD. CDR3 length: 16 amino acids. Trimming took 2 bases from V and 2 from J; bases not matched to a gene: 3. The CDR3 protein is CAISEQTGGTYNEQFF. CDR3 in DNA: TGTGCCATCAGTGAGCAGACAGGGGGCACCTACAATGAGCAGTTCTTC.

This rearrangement joins TRBV5-1 to TRBJ1-6, with TRBD1 as a possible D gene (6 bases). The germline V gene encodes CDR1 SGHRS and CDR2 YFSETQ. V lost 8 bases and J lost 2, with 17 bases in between. The CDR3 sequence is 16 residues long. CDR3 DNA: TGCGCCAGACCTCAACAGGGTCCCCCCTATAATTCACCCCTCCACTTT. Encoded protein: CARPQQGPPYNSPLHF.

V is TRBV15 and J is TRBJ1-4; 7 bases align to TRBD1. Germline values: CDR1 LNHNV, CDR2 YYDKDF (reference sequence). The CDR3 runs to 17 residues. V was clipped by 0 bases and J by 3 bases; unmatched bases: 7. CDR3 in amino acids: CATSRDLETGPNEKLFF. The CDR3 nucleotides are TGTGCCACCAGCAGAGATCTTGAGACAGGGCCTAATGAAAAACTGTTTTTT.

A few counts support this clone. This chain connects TRBV5-4 to TRBJ2-5, with D perhaps TRBD2 (6 bases). The CDR3 has 14 amino acids. Trimming removed 0 bases at V and 1 base at J, with 7 bases between. Germline loops: CDR1 SGHNT, CDR2 YYREEE (reference sequence). The CDR3 nucleotides read TGTGCCAGCAGCTTGGGACTAGGCCAAGAGACCCAGTACTTC. It translates to CASSLGLGQETQYF.

The chain has TRBV5-5 and TRBJ1-5; D is undetermined. In germline, CDR1 is SGHKS, CDR2 YYEKEE (reference sequence). Deletions cut 4 bases from V and 1 base from J, with 9 bases between. There are 14 residues in the CDR3. The CDR3 sequence is CASSQRESNQPQHF. Written as DNA, the CDR3 is TGTGCCAGCAGCCAAAGGGAGAGCAATCAGCCCCAGCATTTT.

This sequence joins TRBV19 and TRBJ2-6; 8 bases agree with TRBD1. The CDR3 has 19 amino acids. V lost 6 bases, J lost 0 bases, and 13 bases stayed unmatched. Looked up from germline, CDR1 is LNHDA and CDR2 is SQIVND (reference sequence). This chain's CDR3 is CASRLNPGTGFSGANVLTF. The CDR3 DNA follows: TGTGCCAGTAGACTCAACCCCGGGACAGGTTTCTCTGGGGCCAACGTCCTGACTTTC.

This chain connects TRBV27 to TRBJ1-4; weak D call: TRBD1 (5 bases). The CDR3 is 15 amino acids. CDR1 is MNHEY and CDR2 is SMNVEV in the germline V gene (reference sequence). The ends were cut back, 6 bases at V and 7 bases at J, with 18 bases in the middle. The DNA for the CDR3 is TGTGCCAGCAGCTCGGGACTTACGTATACTGAAAAACTGTTTTTT. Translation gives CASSSGLTYTEKLFF.

CDR3 in DNA: TGTGCCAGCAGGGTGACAGGGGCTCACGGCTACACCTTC. It codes for CASRVTGAHGYTF. V is TRBV28 and J is TRBJ1-2; 8 positions match TRBD1. The CDR3 consists of 13 residues. Germline trimming cut 6 bases from V and 8 bases from J; bases unmatched to any gene: 8. Germline CDR1 reads MDHEN; CDR2 reads SYDVKM.

The chain employs TRBV7-9 and TRBJ1-6; 10 bases line up with TRBD1. The germline CDR1 and CDR2 sequences are SEHNR and FQNEAQ (reference sequence). The CDR3 is 19 residues long. V shed 5 bases, J shed 0 bases, and the junction held 10 bases outside the gene matches. The CDR3: CASSATDRGPYSYNSPLHF. CDR3 in DNA: TGTGCCAGCAGCGCCACAGACAGGGGGCCATACTCCTATAATTCACCCCTCCACTTT.

The chain has TRBV5-1 and TRBJ2-6; D gene ambiguous. Germline V gene lookup returns CDR1 SGHRS and CDR2 YFSETQ. The CDR3 contains 14 residues. Trimming took off 4 bases at V and 4 bases at J, with 9 bases between the two ends. Here the CDR3 reads CASSPSSGANVLTF. CDR3 nucleotides: TGCGCCAGCAGCCCCTCGTCCGGGGCCAACGTCCTGACTTTC.

This sequence joins TRBV5-4 and TRBJ2-3, with TRBD2 identical over 7 bases. The ends lost 3 bases at V and 3 bases at J; junction bases unmatched: 4. The CDR3 covers 14 residues. From germline, CDR1 is SGHNT and CDR2 YYREEE (reference sequence). The CDR3 sequence: CASSWGGATDTQYF. The CDR3 bases are TGTGCCAGCAGCTGGGGGGGAGCTACAGATACGCAGTATTTT.